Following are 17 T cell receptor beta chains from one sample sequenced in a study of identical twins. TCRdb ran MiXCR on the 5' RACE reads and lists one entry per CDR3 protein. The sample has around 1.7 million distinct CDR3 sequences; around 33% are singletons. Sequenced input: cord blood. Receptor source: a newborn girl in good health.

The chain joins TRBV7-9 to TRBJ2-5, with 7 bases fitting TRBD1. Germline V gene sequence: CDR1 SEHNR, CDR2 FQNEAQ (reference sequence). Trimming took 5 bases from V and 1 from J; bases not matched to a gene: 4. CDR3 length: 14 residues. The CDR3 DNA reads TGTGCCAGCAGCAGACAGGGATTCCAAGAGACCCAGTACTTC. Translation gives CASSRQGFQETQYF.

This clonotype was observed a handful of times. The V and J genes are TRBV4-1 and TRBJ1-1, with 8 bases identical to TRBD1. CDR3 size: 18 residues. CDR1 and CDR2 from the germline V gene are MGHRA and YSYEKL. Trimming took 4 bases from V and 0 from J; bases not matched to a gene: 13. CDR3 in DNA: TGCGCCAGCAGCCGGACCACAGGGGGGTGGGGCATGAACACTGAAGCTTTCTTT. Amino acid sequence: CASSRTTGGWGMNTEAFF.

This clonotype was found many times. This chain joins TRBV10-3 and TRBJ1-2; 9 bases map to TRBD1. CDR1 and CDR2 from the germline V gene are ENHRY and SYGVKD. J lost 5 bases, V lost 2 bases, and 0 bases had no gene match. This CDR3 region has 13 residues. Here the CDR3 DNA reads TGTGCCATCAGTGAGGGGACAGGGTATGGCTACACCTTC. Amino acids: CAISEGTGYGYTF.

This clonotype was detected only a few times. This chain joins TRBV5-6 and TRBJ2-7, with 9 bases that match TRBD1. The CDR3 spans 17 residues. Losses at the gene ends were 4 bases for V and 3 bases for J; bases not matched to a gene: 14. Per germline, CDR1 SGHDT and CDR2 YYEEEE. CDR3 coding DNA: TGTGCCAGCAGCCCGGGGCCTGGGACAGGGAATATCTACGAGCAGTACTTC. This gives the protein CASSPGPGTGNIYEQYF.

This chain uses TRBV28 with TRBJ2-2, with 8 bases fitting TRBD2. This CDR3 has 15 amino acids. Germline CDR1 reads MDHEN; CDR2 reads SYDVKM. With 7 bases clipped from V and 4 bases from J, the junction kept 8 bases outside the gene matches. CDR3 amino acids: CASNPLAGLTGELFF. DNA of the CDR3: TGTGCCAGCAACCCCCTAGCGGGCCTCACCGGGGAGCTGTTTTTT.

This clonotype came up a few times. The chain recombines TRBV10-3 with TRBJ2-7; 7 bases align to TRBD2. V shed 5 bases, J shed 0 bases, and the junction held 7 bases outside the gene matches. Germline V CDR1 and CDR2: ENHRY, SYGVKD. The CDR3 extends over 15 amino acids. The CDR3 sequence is CAISPHERGSYEQYF. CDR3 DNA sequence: TGTGCCATCAGTCCCCATGAGCGGGGCTCCTACGAGCAGTACTTC.

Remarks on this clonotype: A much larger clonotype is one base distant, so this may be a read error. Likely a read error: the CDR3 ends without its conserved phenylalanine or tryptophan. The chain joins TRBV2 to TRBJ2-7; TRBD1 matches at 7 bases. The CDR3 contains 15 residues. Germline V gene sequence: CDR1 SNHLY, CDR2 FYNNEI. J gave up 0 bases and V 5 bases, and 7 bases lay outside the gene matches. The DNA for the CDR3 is TGTGCCAGCAGTCACCAGACAGGGACCTCCTACGAGCAGTACTTA. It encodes CASSHQTGTSYEQYL.

Here the CDR3 reads CASLTGLVGSQYF. In nucleotides, the CDR3 is TGTGCCAGCCTCACGGGACTAGTAGGGTCCCAGTACTTC. The V and J genes are TRBV6-1 and TRBJ2-7, with 8 bases identical to TRBD2. Germline assignment: CDR1 MNHNS and CDR2 SASEGT. The V gene end was trimmed by 8 bases and the J gene end by 10 bases; junction bases not matched to a gene: 13. The CDR3 totals 13 residues.

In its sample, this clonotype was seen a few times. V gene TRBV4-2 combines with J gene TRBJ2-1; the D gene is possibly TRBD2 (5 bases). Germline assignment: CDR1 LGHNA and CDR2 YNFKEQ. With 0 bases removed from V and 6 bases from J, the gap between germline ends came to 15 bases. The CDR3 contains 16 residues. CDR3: CASSQERYRLANEQFF. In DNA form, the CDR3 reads TGTGCCAGCAGCCAAGAAAGGTATAGGCTAGCCAATGAGCAGTTCTTC.

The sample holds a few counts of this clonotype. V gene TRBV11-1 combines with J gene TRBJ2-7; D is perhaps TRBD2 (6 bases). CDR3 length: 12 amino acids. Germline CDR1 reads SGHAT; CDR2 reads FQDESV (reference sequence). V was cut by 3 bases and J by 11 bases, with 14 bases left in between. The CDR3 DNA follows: TGTGCCAGCAGCTTGGATCCCGGGGAGGAGTACTTC. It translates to CASSLDPGEEYF.

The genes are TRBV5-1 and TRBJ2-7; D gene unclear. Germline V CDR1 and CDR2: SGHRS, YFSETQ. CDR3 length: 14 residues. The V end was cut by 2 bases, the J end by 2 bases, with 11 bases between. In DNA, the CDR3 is TGCGCCAGCAGCTTTAAAGGTGCTACCTACGAGCAGTACTTC. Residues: CASSFKGATYEQYF.

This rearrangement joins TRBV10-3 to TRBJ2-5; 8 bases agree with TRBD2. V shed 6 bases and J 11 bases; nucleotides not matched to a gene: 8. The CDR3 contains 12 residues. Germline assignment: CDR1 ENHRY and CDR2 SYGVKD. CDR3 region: CAISGRDNEQYF. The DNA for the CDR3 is TGTGCCATCAGCGGGAGGGACAATGAGCAGTACTTC.

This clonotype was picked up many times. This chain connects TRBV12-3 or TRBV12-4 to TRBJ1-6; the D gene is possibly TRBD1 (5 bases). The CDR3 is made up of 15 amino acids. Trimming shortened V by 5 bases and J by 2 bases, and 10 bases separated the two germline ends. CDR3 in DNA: TGTGCCAGCAGTACCGACAGCGCCTATAATTCACCCCTCCACTTT. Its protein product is CASSTDSAYNSPLHF.

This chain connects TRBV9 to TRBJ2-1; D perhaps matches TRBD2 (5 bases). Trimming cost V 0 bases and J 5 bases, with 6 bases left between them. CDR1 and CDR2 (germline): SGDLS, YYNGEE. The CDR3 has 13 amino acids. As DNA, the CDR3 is TGTGCCAGCAGCGTAGGGGGAGACAATGAGCAGTTCTTC. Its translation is CASSVGGDNEQFF.

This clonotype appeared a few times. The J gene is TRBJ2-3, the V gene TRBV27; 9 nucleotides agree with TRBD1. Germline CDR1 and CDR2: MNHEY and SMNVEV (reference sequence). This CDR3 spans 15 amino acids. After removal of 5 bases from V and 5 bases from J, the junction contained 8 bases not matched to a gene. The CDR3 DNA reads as TGTGCCAGCAGTCCCACAGGGGGCGCGTTAGATACGCAGTATTTT. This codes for CASSPTGGALDTQYF.

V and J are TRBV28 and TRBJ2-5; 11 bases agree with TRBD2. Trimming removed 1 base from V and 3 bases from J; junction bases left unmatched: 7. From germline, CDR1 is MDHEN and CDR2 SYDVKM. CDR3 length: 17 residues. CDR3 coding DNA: TGTGCCAGCAGTTTATCGCGACTAGCGGGGAGCGAAGAGACCCAGTACTTC. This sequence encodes CASSLSRLAGSEETQYF.

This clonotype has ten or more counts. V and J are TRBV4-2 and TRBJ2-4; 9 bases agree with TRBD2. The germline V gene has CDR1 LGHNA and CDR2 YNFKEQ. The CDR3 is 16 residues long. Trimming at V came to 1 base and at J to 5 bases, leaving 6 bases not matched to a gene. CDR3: CASSQVSRLAENIQYF. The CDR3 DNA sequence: TGTGCCAGCAGCCAAGTTTCGAGACTAGCGGAAAACATTCAGTACTTC.